This paragraph covers one T cell receptor (beta chain) sequence. Its antigen is unidentified. TCR beta cDNA was generated via 5'RACE template switching incorporating UMIs. With the 5' RACE reads reprocessed, TCRdb shows one record per CDR3 protein and no DNA. The table lists about 300,000 distinct CDR3 sequences, with around 4% in the top ten. This sample is part of a study of T cells expressing NK-cell markers. The overall study: The TCR beta repertoires originated in sorted CD3+CD56+NKG2C+, CD3+CD56+NKG2C- and CD3+CD56-NKG2C+ T cells. HCMV seropositivity marked most of the eight sequenced donors; one was seronegative.

This CDR3 is built from 16 residues. CDR1 and CDR2 (germline): LGHNA, YNFKEQ. Study-wide findings and caveats: Whether expanded NKG2C+ T cell clones were HCMV specific stayed uncertain.

The chain is built from TRBV4-2 and TRBJ2-1; TCRdb's D call of TRBD2 is untestable without DNA. The sample taken for sequencing was blood T cells: a sorted CD56 or NKG2C T cell subset, CD4+ or CD8+ T cells, or bulk PBMC T cells (not recorded which). The sequence was obtained from a woman aged 18-69 years in good health. The CDR3 reads CASSQGTSGSSNEQFF.